What follows are 15 T cell receptor beta chains derived from one specimen sequenced in a study of T cell responses to AZD1222 COVID-19 vaccine. Profiled with immunoSEQ multiplex PCR; TCRdb holds only in-frame clones, not every one. The sample carries 70,000 to 95,000 clones, 90% recorded once. The material sequenced was peripheral blood, taken 28 days after the second AZD1222 dose. All receptors derive from an adult who received the AZD1222 COVID-19 vaccine.

The gene calls are TRBV5-6 and TRBJ2-7; tentative D call: TRBD1 (6 bases). Germline assignment: CDR1 SGHDT and CDR2 YYEEEE. The CDR3 has 17 residues. Trimming pared 5 bases from V and 0 bases from J, leaving 21 bases between. The CDR3, as DNA: TGTGCCAGCAGTCCAGGTAGGAACAGGGCTCGCTCCTACGAGCAGTACTTC. This sequence encodes CASSPGRNRARSYEQYF.

The chain is built from TRBV5-1 and TRBJ1-1; TRBD1 aligns across 10 bases. Trimming took 2 bases from V and 1 from J; bases not matched to a gene: 14. The V gene's germline CDR1 is SGHRS and CDR2 YFSETQ. This CDR3 comprises 19 residues. The CDR3, as DNA: TGCGCCAGCAGCTTCACGCGACAGGGGGCGCCCCGGGGGAACACTGAAGCTTTCTTT. Its translation: CASSFTRQGAPRGNTEAFF.

V and J are TRBV18 and TRBJ1-2, with 8 bases fitting TRBD1. The CDR3 contains 14 residues. J lost 7 bases, V lost 2 bases, and 6 bases had no gene match. Germline lookup yields CDR1 KGHSH and CDR2 LQKENI. This CDR3 is CASSPSSGGGGYTF. The CDR3 DNA reads TGTGCCAGCTCACCATCCTCAGGGGGCGGTGGCTACACCTTC.

The V gene is TRBV7-9, the J gene TRBJ2-2, with TRBD2 as a possible D gene (6 bases). The CDR3 extends over 16 amino acids. The germline V and J ends were trimmed by 7 bases and 1 base, with 16 bases remaining between them. Germline V gene sequence: CDR1 SEHNR, CDR2 FQNEAQ (reference sequence). The CDR3 sequence is CASTPQAGRNTGELFF. CDR3 DNA: TGTGCCAGCACCCCGCAGGCGGGGAGGAACACCGGGGAGCTGTTTTTT.

The chain joins TRBV5-1 to TRBJ2-1, with 8 bases matching TRBD2. Germline V CDR1 and CDR2: SGHRS, YFSETQ. The length of the CDR3 is 16 residues. With V trimmed by 0 bases and J by 4 bases, 6 bases remained unmatched. The CDR3 nucleotides are TGCGCCAGCAGCTTGGTACGTAGCGGGGTTTACAATGAGCAGTTCTTC. It translates to CASSLVRSGVYNEQFF.

The rearrangement joins TRBV28 to TRBJ1-5; 8 bases are shared with TRBD1. V dropped 2 bases and J dropped 7; count of bases not matched to a gene: 4. Germline V gene sequence: CDR1 MDHEN, CDR2 SYDVKM. CDR3 size: 14 residues. For the CDR3, the DNA is TGTGCCAGCAGTTTAGTCCAGGGGGCGCAGCCCCAGCATTTT. Amino acids: CASSLVQGAQPQHF.

Here the CDR3 DNA reads TGTGCCAGCAGCAAAGGACAGGAGGGTGTCAATCAGCCCCAGCATTTT. As protein: CASSKGQEGVNQPQHF. The chain employs TRBV6-2 or TRBV6-3 and TRBJ1-5; 7 nucleotides line up with TRBD1. J lost 3 bases, V lost 6 bases, and 11 bases had no gene match. This CDR3 spans 16 amino acids. Germline V lookup: CDR1 MNHEY, CDR2 SVGEGT.

V usage is TRBV19 and J usage is TRBJ2-5, with a possible D match to TRBD1 (6 bases). The CDR3 runs 16 residues. Germline V gene lookup returns CDR1 LNHDA and CDR2 SQIVND (reference sequence). Trimming removed 5 bases from V and 1 base from J, with 17 bases in between. CDR3 DNA sequence: TGTGCCAGTAGTTTCACCCCTCAGGGGTCCCAAGAGACCCAGTACTTC. This codes for CASSFTPQGSQETQYF.

The chain carries TRBV3-1 (or the pseudogene TRBV3-2) and TRBJ2-4; 10 nucleotides line up with TRBD1. V was pared by 6 bases and J by 7 bases, with 3 bases of the junction left unmatched. The CDR3 consists of 13 residues. Looked up from germline, CDR1 is LGHDT and CDR2 is YNNKEL (reference sequence). The CDR3: CASRMGQGNIQYF. The DNA of the CDR3 is TGTGCCAGCAGGATGGGACAGGGGAACATTCAGTACTTC.

The chain links TRBV20-1 to TRBJ1-5, with D possibly TRBD1 on 5 matching bases. This CDR3 comprises 11 residues. V gave up 0 bases and J gave up 14 bases, with 11 bases separating them. Germline values: CDR1 DFQATT, CDR2 SNEGSKA (reference sequence). Here the CDR3 reads CSARDGQGKHF. CDR3 nucleotides: TGCAGTGCTAGAGACGGTCAGGGTAAGCATTTT.

CDR3 DNA sequence: TGTGCCAGCAGCTTGGGTCCTAGCGGGGGCATCCACGAGCAGTACTTC. Translation gives CASSLGPSGGIHEQYF. The chain recombines TRBV5-5 with TRBJ2-7, with 10 bases identical to TRBD2. Trimming took 0 bases from V and 5 from J; bases not matched to a gene: 8. The CDR3 is 16 residues long. Germline assignment: CDR1 SGHKS and CDR2 YYEKEE (reference sequence).

The CDR3 DNA follows: TGTGCCAGCAGTTTGCGCCCGGGCTACGAGCAGTACTTC. Encoded protein: CASSLRPGYEQYF. The genes are TRBV12-3 or TRBV12-4 and TRBJ2-7; D is unclear. Trimming shortened V by 3 bases and J by 3 bases, and 9 bases separated the two germline ends. This CDR3 spans 13 amino acids.

The rearrangement uses TRBV7-3 and TRBJ2-5; TRBD1 aligns across 7 bases. This CDR3 has 14 amino acids. Germline loops: CDR1 SGHTA, CDR2 FQGTGA. Trimming took 6 bases from V and 5 from J; bases not matched to a gene: 9. The CDR3: CASSLTTGDETQYF. CDR3 bases: TGTGCCAGCAGTCTCACCACAGGGGACGAGACCCAGTACTTC.

V is TRBV9 and J is TRBJ2-3; 8 nucleotides align to TRBD2. This CDR3 is built from 13 residues. The junction had 1 base not matched to a gene; V was cut back by 5 bases and J by 2 bases. CDR1 and CDR2 from the germline V gene are SGDLS and YYNGEE. CDR3 region: CASRRGDTDTQYF. CDR3 nucleotides: TGTGCCAGCAGGCGGGGGGACACAGATACGCAGTATTTT.

The chain carries TRBV27 and TRBJ2-7; D may be TRBD1 (6 bases). Between the trimmed V and J ends, which lost 2 bases and 2 bases, there was a span of 13 bases. Germline V gene data show CDR1 as MNHEY and CDR2 as SMNVEV (reference sequence). The CDR3 covers 15 residues. For the CDR3, the DNA is TGTGCCAGCAGTTTAATGGCCAGGGGCGCCTACGAGCAGTACTTC. Its protein product is CASSLMARGAYEQYF.